A single sample gave rise to the 10 T cell receptor beta chains below, sequenced in a study of CD8+ T cells in alopecia areata. cDNA serving as the sequencing template came from extracted, reverse transcribed RNA. The data were produced by immunoSEQ multiplex PCR, yet TCRdb's version contains in-frame clones alone and is incomplete. The data hold hundreds of thousands of clones, with about 53% observed a single time. The specimen was CD4+ T cells sorted from blood, collected at week 0. Receptor source: a human donor with alopecia areata.

The J gene is TRBJ2-3, the V gene TRBV9, with D unresolved. The CDR3 loop spans 12 amino acids. Germline CDR1 is SGDLS and CDR2 is YYNGEE. V lost 1 base and J lost 3, with 3 bases in between. CDR3 nucleotides: TGTGCCAGCAGCGTACTGACAGATACGCAGTATTTT. It encodes CASSVLTDTQYF.

The chain uses TRBV7-8 and TRBJ2-7, with TRBD1 as a possible D gene (6 bases). Trimming took 4 bases from V and 12 from J, leaving 28 bases between them. CDR3 length: 16 residues. Looked up from germline, CDR1 is SGHVS and CDR2 is FQNEAQ. The CDR3 DNA is TGTGCCAGCAGCTCACCAAGGGACATCCTCTCCCAGCGCTCGTACTTC. This sequence encodes CASSSPRDILSQRSYF.

This clone was counted between two and nine times. V gene TRBV30 combines with J gene TRBJ1-1; D is uncertain. V was clipped by 2 bases and J by 3 bases, with 10 bases between them. CDR1 is GTSNPN and CDR2 is SVGIG in the germline V gene (reference sequence). The CDR3 has 13 residues. The chain's CDR3 is CAWSRQVDTEAFF. As DNA, the CDR3 is TGTGCCTGGAGTAGGCAGGTGGACACTGAAGCTTTCTTT. The whole variable domain, filled in from reference TRBV30 and TRBJ1-1, reads SQTIHQWPATLVQPVGSPLSLECTVEGTSNPNLYWYRQAAGRGLQLLFYSVGIGQISSEVPQNLSASRPQDRQFILSSKKLLLSDSGFYLCAWSRQVDTEAFFGQGTRLTVV.

The chain carries TRBV6-5 and TRBJ1-1; D unclear. From germline, CDR1 is MNHEY and CDR2 SVGAGI. The CDR3 consists of 12 residues. V was pared by 5 bases and J by 5 bases, with 9 bases between. The DNA for the CDR3 is TGTGCCAGCAGTGAAGGGTGGACTGAAGCTTTCTTT. It yields the protein CASSEGWTEAFF.

The rearrangement uses TRBV29-1 and TRBJ2-5, with D possibly matching TRBD1 (5 bases). Germline V gene data show CDR1 as SQVTM and CDR2 as ANQGSEA. V dropped 5 bases and J dropped 0 bases, with 10 bases sitting between them. The CDR3 runs 13 residues. CDR3 amino acids: CSVRQLYQETQYF. CDR3 DNA sequence: TGCAGCGTTCGACAGCTATACCAAGAGACCCAGTACTTC.

This clone was seen only a few times. The chain combines TRBV2 with TRBJ2-2; TRBD1 might be the D (5 bases). This CDR3 is built from 13 residues. Germline V lookup: CDR1 SNHLY, CDR2 FYNNEI. V was shortened by 3 bases and J by 6 bases, with 8 bases between the two germline ends. CDR3 region: CASSEQGAGELFF. CDR3 nucleotides: TGTGCCAGCAGTGAGCAGGGTGCCGGGGAGCTGTTTTTT.

The chain links TRBV2 to TRBJ2-7; no firm D call. The CDR3 runs to 12 residues. Germline-derived CDR1 and CDR2 are SNHLY and FYNNEI. DNA for the CDR3: TGTGCTATGCTGTCGGGTACCTACGAGCAGTACTTC. Translating gives CAMLSGTYEQYF.

The table lists this clone with a few counts. The V and J genes are TRBV15 and TRBJ2-7, with TRBD2 matching over 9 bases. This CDR3 is built from 15 residues. The V segment lost 0 bases and the J segment 3 bases; nucleotides outside the gene matches: 3. In germline, CDR1 is LNHNV, CDR2 YYDKDF (reference sequence). CDR3 sequence (DNA): TGTGCCACCAGCAGAGAGGCGGGAGGGTACTACGAGCAGTACTTC. As protein: CATSREAGGYYEQYF.

The chain links TRBV29-1 to TRBJ1-3, with D perhaps TRBD1 (5 bases). The germline CDR1 and CDR2 sequences are SQVTM and ANQGSEA. V lost 3 bases to trimming and J lost 2 bases, with 8 bases between them. This CDR3 comprises 13 residues. CDR3 loop: CSVEGLTGNTIYF. The CDR3 DNA reads TGCAGCGTTGAGGGACTTACTGGAAACACCATATATTTT.

V gene TRBV11-2 combines with J gene TRBJ2-7; 7 bases align to TRBD2. Germline CDR1 reads SGHAT; CDR2 reads FQNNGV. With 2 bases clipped from V and 0 bases from J, the junction kept 7 bases outside the gene matches. CDR3 length: 16 amino acids. CDR3 in DNA: TGTGCCAGCAGCTTATGGCGGGAGTATAGCTCCTACGAGCAGTACTTC. It is translated as CASSLWREYSSYEQYF.